This is a list of T cell receptor beta chains from one sample in a study of T cells after yellow fever vaccination. MiXCR, run by TCRdb on the 5' RACE reads, gives a single entry per CDR3 protein. The table records 250,000 or so distinct CDR3 sequences, roughly 4% of them present only once. The sample in question was PBMCs, obtained 15 days after the yellow fever booster vaccination. These receptors all come from a man younger than 30 who received the YFV17D yellow fever vaccine. Each CDR3 is given with its conserved first and last residue. Fields, in order: D gene, V gene, clone size, J gene, CDR3 protein, CDR3 DNA. D genes are given only for firm matches. The size entry gives once, few or many counts, or a class when the clone is expanded.

d_gene: -; v_gene: TRBV7-2; abundance: many; j_gene: TRBJ2-7; CDR3aa: CASSRAQALYEQYF; CDR3nt: TGTGCCAGCAGCAGAGCACAGGCCCTCTACGAGCAGTACTTC
d_gene: -; v_gene: TRBV7-8; abundance: many; j_gene: TRBJ2-1; CDR3aa: CASSPEGTSLEQFF; CDR3nt: TGTGCCAGCAGCCCAGAGGGGACCTCCCTAGAGCAGTTCTTC
d_gene: TRBD1; v_gene: TRBV28; abundance: many; j_gene: TRBJ2-1; CDR3aa: CASSDLLRDRGTYNEQFF; CDR3nt: TGTGCCAGCAGTGACTTACTCCGGGACAGGGGCACCTACAATGAGCAGTTCTTC
d_gene: -; v_gene: TRBV10-3; abundance: many; j_gene: TRBJ2-1; CDR3aa: CAISESAAYNEQFF; CDR3nt: TGTGCCATCAGTGAGTCAGCAGCCTACAATGAGCAGTTCTTC
d_gene: -; v_gene: TRBV7-2; abundance: many; j_gene: TRBJ2-5; CDR3aa: CASSFLGHGETQYF; CDR3nt: TGTGCCAGCAGCTTTCTGGGACATGGCGAGACCCAGTACTTC
d_gene: -; v_gene: TRBV7-2; abundance: many; j_gene: TRBJ2-7; CDR3aa: CASSLLYGSYEQYF; CDR3nt: TGTGCCAGCAGCTTATTGTACGGATCCTACGAGCAGTACTTC
d_gene: -; v_gene: TRBV5-1; abundance: many; j_gene: TRBJ2-3; CDR3aa: CASSPTTDTDTQYF; CDR3nt: TGCGCCAGCAGCCCCACGACGGACACAGATACGCAGTATTTT
d_gene: TRBD2; v_gene: TRBV3-1; abundance: many; j_gene: TRBJ2-5; CDR3aa: CASSQRGGAQETQYF; CDR3nt: TGTGCCAGCAGCCAACGCGGGGGGGCCCAAGAGACCCAGTACTTC
d_gene: TRBD1; v_gene: TRBV6-5; abundance: many; j_gene: TRBJ1-1; CDR3aa: CASSPGQGTPDTEAFF; CDR3nt: TGTGCCAGCAGCCCCGGACAGGGGACACCGGATACTGAAGCTTTCTTT
d_gene: -; v_gene: TRBV5-4; abundance: many; j_gene: TRBJ1-1; CDR3aa: CASSVQNTEAFF; CDR3nt: TGTGCCAGCAGCGTCCAGAACACTGAAGCTTTCTTT
d_gene: -; v_gene: TRBV14; abundance: many; j_gene: TRBJ1-4; CDR3aa: CASSAGSEKLFF; CDR3nt: TGTGCCAGCAGCGCCGGGAGTGAAAAACTGTTTTTT
d_gene: -; v_gene: TRBV7-2; abundance: many; j_gene: TRBJ1-4; CDR3aa: CASSWGGANEKLFF; CDR3nt: TGTGCCAGCAGCTGGGGGGGCGCTAATGAAAAACTGTTTTTT
d_gene: -; v_gene: TRBV15; abundance: many; j_gene: TRBJ2-5; CDR3aa: CATSSGGVGETQYF; CDR3nt: TGTGCCACCAGCAGCGGAGGGGTCGGCGAGACCCAGTACTTC
d_gene: TRBD1; v_gene: TRBV2; abundance: many; j_gene: TRBJ1-1; CDR3aa: CASSTGQATTEAFF; CDR3nt: TGTGCCAGCTCAACGGGACAGGCCACGACTGAAGCTTTCTTT
d_gene: -; v_gene: TRBV12-3/TRBV12-4; abundance: many; j_gene: TRBJ2-3; CDR3aa: CASSLGPKDTQYF; CDR3nt: TGTGCCAGCAGTCTCGGCCCTAAGGATACGCAGTATTTT
d_gene: -; v_gene: TRBV15; abundance: many; j_gene: TRBJ2-1; CDR3aa: CATSRGKLSSYNEQFF; CDR3nt: TGTGCCACCAGCAGAGGGAAGTTGAGCTCCTACAATGAGCAGTTCTTC
d_gene: TRBD1; v_gene: TRBV10-3; abundance: many; j_gene: TRBJ2-3; CDR3aa: CAIGGQDLTDTQYF; CDR3nt: TGTGCCATCGGGGGACAGGACCTCACAGATACGCAGTATTTT
d_gene: -; v_gene: TRBV7-2; abundance: many; j_gene: TRBJ1-5; CDR3aa: CASSLVGGAGNQPQHF; CDR3nt: TGTGCCAGCAGCTTAGTGGGGGGCGCGGGCAATCAGCCCCAGCATTTT